This TCR beta chain derives from a study of blood T cell repertoires in COVID-19. Study in general: Donors in the United States, Italy and Spain gave samples during acute or convalescent COVID-19. Sources were T cells, B-cell-depleted T cells, or PBMCs; the material itself was cDNA or gDNA.

Authors' data handling: Amplifying reference gene primers gave estimates of nucleated cell counts. Clones were sequenced by immunoSEQ multiplex PCR, and TCRdb holds only the in-frame ones, with some missing. That table is the source of V, J and clone size, and D and trimming were worked out from the DNA. The sample lists a few hundred thousand clones; more than 75% were seen once. The CDR3 spans 18 residues. Germline CDR1 reads LGHDT; CDR2 reads YNNKEL (reference sequence). Trimming took off 5 bases at V and 5 bases at J, with 25 bases between the two ends. The sequencing sample was made of peripheral blood. The chain joins TRBV3-1 (or the pseudogene TRBV3-2) to TRBJ2-1; D may be TRBD1 (5 bases). The clonotype originates from a man aged 45 to 65 who had recovered from COVID-19. The CDR3: CASSARFGASPEHNEQFF. The DNA of the CDR3 is TGTGCCAGCAGCGCAAGATTTGGGGCCTCACCCGAACACAATGAGCAGTTCTTC.